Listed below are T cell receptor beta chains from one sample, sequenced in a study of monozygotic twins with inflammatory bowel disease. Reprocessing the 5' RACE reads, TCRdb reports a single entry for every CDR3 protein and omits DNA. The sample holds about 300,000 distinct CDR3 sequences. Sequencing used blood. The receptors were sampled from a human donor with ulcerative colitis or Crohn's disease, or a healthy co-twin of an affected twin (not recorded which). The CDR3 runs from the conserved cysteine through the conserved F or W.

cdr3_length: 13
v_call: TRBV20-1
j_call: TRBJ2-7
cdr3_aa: CSAREVGPYEQYF

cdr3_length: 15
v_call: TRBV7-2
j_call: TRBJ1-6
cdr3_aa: CASSLTPSKNSPLHF

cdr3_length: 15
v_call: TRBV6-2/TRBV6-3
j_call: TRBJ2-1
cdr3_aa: CASSSGTTGHNEQFF

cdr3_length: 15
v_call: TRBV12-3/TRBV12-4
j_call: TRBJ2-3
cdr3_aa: CASSRRESSTDTQYF

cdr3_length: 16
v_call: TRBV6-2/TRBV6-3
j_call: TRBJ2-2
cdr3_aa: CATRQGAKVITGELFF

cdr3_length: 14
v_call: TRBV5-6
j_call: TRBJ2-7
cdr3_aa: CASSWGTFNYEQYF

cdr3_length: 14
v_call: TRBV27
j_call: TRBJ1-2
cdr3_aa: CASSSTTGIYGYTF

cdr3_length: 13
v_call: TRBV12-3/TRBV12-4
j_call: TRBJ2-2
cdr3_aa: CASNSGGNGELFF

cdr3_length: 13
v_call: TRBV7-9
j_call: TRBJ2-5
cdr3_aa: CASSGQGAETQYF

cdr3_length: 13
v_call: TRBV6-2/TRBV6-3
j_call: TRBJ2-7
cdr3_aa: CASSSTTNREQYF

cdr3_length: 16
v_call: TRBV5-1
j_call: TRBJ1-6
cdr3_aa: CASSYIGHSYNSPLHF

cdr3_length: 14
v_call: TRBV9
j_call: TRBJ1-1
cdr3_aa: CASSVDPANTEAFF

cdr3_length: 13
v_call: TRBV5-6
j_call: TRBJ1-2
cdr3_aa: CASKTGGIYGYTF

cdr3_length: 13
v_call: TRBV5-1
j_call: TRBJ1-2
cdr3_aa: CASSLVQPYGYTF

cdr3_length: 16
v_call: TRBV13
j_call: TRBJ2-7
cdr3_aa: CASSFPSGDFKNEQYF

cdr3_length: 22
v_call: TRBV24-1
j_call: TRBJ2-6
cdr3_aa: CATSDLGYEPGQTTSGANVLTF

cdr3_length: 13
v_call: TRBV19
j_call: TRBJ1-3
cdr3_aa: CASAPPSGNTIYF

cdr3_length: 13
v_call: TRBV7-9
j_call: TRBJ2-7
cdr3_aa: CASSLERPGEQYF

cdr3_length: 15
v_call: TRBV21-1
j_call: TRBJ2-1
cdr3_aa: CASSKRNLGPNEQFF

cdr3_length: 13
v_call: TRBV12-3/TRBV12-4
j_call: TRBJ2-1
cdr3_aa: CASSVTSYNEQFF

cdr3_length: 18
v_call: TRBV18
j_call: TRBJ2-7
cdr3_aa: CASSPRLAGGEAGYEQYF

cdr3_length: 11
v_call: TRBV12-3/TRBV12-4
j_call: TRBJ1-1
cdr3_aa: CASSLSAEAFF

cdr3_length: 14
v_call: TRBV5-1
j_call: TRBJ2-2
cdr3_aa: CASTGQGDTGELFF

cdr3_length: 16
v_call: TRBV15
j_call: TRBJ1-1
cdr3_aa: CATSRVGQGIRTEAFF

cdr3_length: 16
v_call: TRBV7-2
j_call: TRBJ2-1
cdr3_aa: CASSLWDRALYNEQFF

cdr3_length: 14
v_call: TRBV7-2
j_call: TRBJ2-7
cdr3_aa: CASSLSRRNYEQYF